The 9 T cell receptor beta chains listed next were all sequenced from one sample in a study of cytomegalovirus exposure and HLA in healthy donors. PCR primers comprised 60 Vbeta and 13 Jbeta primers. The assay was immunoSEQ multiplex PCR, and TCRdb's table has in-frame clones only and misses some. In the table there are fewer than 200,000 clones, approximately 82% of which are singletons. The specimen sequenced was PBMCs. These receptors were taken from a male donor in good health and CMV-seronegative.

The chain carries TRBV7-8 and TRBJ2-2; D might be TRBD2 (7 bases). Between the trimmed V and J ends, which lost 7 bases and 3 bases, there was a span of 15 bases. The CDR3 has 15 amino acids. In germline, CDR1 is SGHVS, CDR2 FQNEAQ. Written as DNA, the CDR3 is TGTGCCAGCACCACTTTAGGGGGGGACACCGGGGAGCTGTTTTTT. Translated, it gives CASTTLGGDTGELFF.

Worth noting for this clone: The junction differs from germline at one of its ends, possibly a read error. This chain connects TRBV7-9 to TRBJ1-4, with 7 nucleotides matching TRBD1. This CDR3 is built from 15 residues. CDR1 is SEHNR, CDR2 FQNEAQ, per germline (reference sequence). As DNA, the CDR3 is TGTTCCAGCAGCTTAGGAACAGGGGATAATGAAAAACTGTTTTTT. It specifies CSSSLGTGDNEKLFF.

This clone has a single count. V gene TRBV11-3 combines with J gene TRBJ2-5; D is ambiguous. The CDR3 totals 13 residues. The germline V gene encodes CDR1 SGHNT and CDR2 YENEEA. V dropped 4 bases and J dropped 5 bases, with 11 bases sitting between them. Here the CDR3 reads CASSSVHLETQYF. The DNA for the CDR3 is TGTGCCAGCAGCTCGGTTCATCTGGAGACCCAGTACTTC.

In this sample, this clone turned up a few times. The chain is built from TRBV19 and TRBJ2-7; possible D gene TRBD2, 5 bases. CDR1 is LNHDA, CDR2 SQIVND, per germline (reference sequence). Trimming shortened V by 9 bases and J by 2 bases, and 17 bases separated the two germline ends. This CDR3 comprises 14 residues. In DNA form, the CDR3 reads TGTGCCAGCCGCCAACCGGGGTTTACCTACGAGCAGTACTTC. Amino acids: CASRQPGFTYEQYF.

CDR3 sequence: CASSSSGHEETQYF. The CDR3 DNA is TGTGCCAGCAGCTCTTCTGGACACGAAGAGACCCAGTACTTC. V usage is TRBV7-7 and J usage is TRBJ2-5; maybe TRBD1 (5 bases). Trimming cost V 4 bases and J 3 bases, with 12 bases left between them. This CDR3 region has 14 residues. CDR1 and CDR2 from the germline V gene are SSHAT and FNYEAQ (reference sequence).

This clone was detected a few times. The chain couples TRBV15 to TRBJ1-4, with TRBD1 identical over 7 bases. The V gene end was trimmed by 0 bases and the J gene end by 3 bases; junction bases not matched to a gene: 1. This CDR3 has 15 residues. Germline V lookup: CDR1 LNHNV, CDR2 YYDKDF (reference sequence). The CDR3 protein is CATSREGGSNEKLFF. The DNA of the CDR3 is TGTGCCACCAGCAGAGAAGGGGGCTCTAATGAAAAACTGTTTTTT.

The gene calls are TRBV6-5 and TRBJ2-5; TRBD1 might be the D (6 bases). The DNA matches TRBJ2-7 better at its end, which makes the J call doubtful. CDR1 is MNHEY and CDR2 is SVGAGI in the germline V gene. CDR3 length: 15 amino acids. CDR3 coding DNA: TGTGCCAGCAGACTAGGCCGCAGGGGCGCGTACGAGCAGTACTTC. Translating gives CASRLGRRGAYEQYF.

This rearrangement joins TRBV28 to TRBJ1-1; D is undetermined. The V and J ends lost 7 bases and 5 bases respectively, with 14 bases between them. CDR1 and CDR2 (germline): MDHEN, SYDVKM. This CDR3 is built from 13 residues. CDR3 protein: CASIPPVATEAFF. In nucleotides, the CDR3 is TGTGCCAGCATCCCCCCGGTTGCGACTGAAGCTTTCTTT.

The J gene is TRBJ2-7, the V gene TRBV21-1; the table's D call, TRBD1, was not checked against the DNA. TRBV21-1 is given as a pseudogene. The CDR3 covers 16 residues. CDR3 sequence: CASSREGQGATYEQYF. In DNA form, the CDR3 reads TGTGCCAGCAGCAGGGAGGGACAGGGGGCGACCTACGAGCAGTACTTC.